This T cell receptor beta chain emerged from a study of shared clonotypes between healthy human individuals. Points from the study as a whole: What naive subsets generally showed was a larger estimated richness than memory subsets showed. Sampling included only blood; tissue repertoires likely differ. Unshared clonotypes carried lower generation probabilities than those common to all four donors.

Note on this clone: Its antigen is not identified.

TCRdb's copy holds only in-frame clones and misses some; the assay was immunoSEQ multiplex PCR. The sample contains more than 850,000 clones, around 78% of which appear only once. V was pared by 7 bases and J by 3 bases, with 3 bases of the junction left unmatched. Germline values: CDR1 MGHDK, CDR2 SYGVNS. This CDR3 spans 14 amino acids. This chain links TRBV25-1 with TRBJ2-3; 11 nucleotides line up with TRBD2. The sequenced sample was memory CD4+ T cells from PBMCs. Subset specified: CD45RA-negative fraction. The sequence was obtained from a man in his late teens or twenties in good health. Some clones in this sample may be carry-over from other donors' samples. The CDR3 sequence is CASNLAGGTDTQYF. For the CDR3, the DNA is TGTGCCAGCAACCTAGCGGGGGGAACAGATACGCAGTATTTT.